Described below is a single TCR beta chain sequence and its context. What it binds is unknown. This record belongs to a study of post-analysis software for immune sequencing data. Study-level background: As for disease course, relapsing-remitting, secondary progressive and progressive-relapsing multiple sclerosis were all included.

Study results and caveats: F measure clustering grouped samples strongly by preparation batch. Included in a set of roughly 5 TRBV segments more frequent in patients than controls were TRBV5-6, TRBV5-1 and TRBV20-1.

Every TCR beta cDNA library bore unique molecular identifiers. TCRdb used MiXCR to reprocess the PCR reads, holding one entry per CDR3 protein. The data hold approximately 730,000 distinct CDR3 sequences, with 25% to 30% observed a single time. Trimming took 0 bases from V and 3 from J, leaving 16 bases between them. This CDR3 has 17 amino acids. Germline CDR1 reads SGHRS; CDR2 reads YFSETQ. The sequence was obtained from a girl under 18 with multiple sclerosis. The V and J genes are TRBV5-1 and TRBJ2-1, with D possibly being TRBD1 (6 bases). The sequenced sample consisted of blood. In DNA, the CDR3 is TGCGCCAGCAGCTTGGGGGGCCGGGACAACCGCTACAATGAGCAGTTCTTC. This gives the protein CASSLGGRDNRYNEQFF.